Shown below are 15 T cell receptor beta chains from a single sample sequenced in a study of T cells in localized non-small cell lung cancer. Profiling relied on immunoSEQ multiplex PCR, and the TCRdb table lists in-frame clones only, not all of them. The table has about 33,000 clones, around 80% seen once. Sequenced material: peripheral blood, taken before any cancer treatment. These receptor sequences come from a male donor aged 60 or over with stage III squamous cell lung carcinoma.

This clone has only one observation. This chain uses TRBV27 with TRBJ2-2; no firm D call. The CDR3 extends over 15 amino acids. Germline V gene sequence: CDR1 MNHEY, CDR2 SMNVEV (reference sequence). V was trimmed by 2 bases and J by 7 bases, leaving 14 bases between them. As DNA, the CDR3 is TGTGCCAGCAGTTTAGGGGTTTGGGTAAACGGGGAGCTGTTTTTT. Amino acids: CASSLGVWVNGELFF.

The gene calls are TRBV6-1 and TRBJ1-3; maybe TRBD1 (5 bases). Between the trimmed V and J ends, which lost 0 bases and 2 bases, there was a span of 11 bases. CDR3 length: 16 residues. Germline V gene lookup returns CDR1 MNHNS and CDR2 SASEGT. The CDR3 coding sequence is TGTGCCAGCAGTGAAGCTAGGGGAGCAACTGGAAACACCATATATTTT. It is translated as CASSEARGATGNTIYF.

The chain uses TRBV19 and TRBJ2-1; the D is unclear. The CDR3 spans 15 residues. V lost 2 bases and J 3 bases, leaving 11 bases between the germline ends. In germline, CDR1 is LNHDA, CDR2 SQIVND (reference sequence). This chain's CDR3 is CASSIKSAGYNEQFF. Written as DNA, the CDR3 is TGTGCCAGTAGTATAAAGTCAGCCGGCTACAATGAGCAGTTCTTC.

V gene TRBV6-6 combines with J gene TRBJ1-2; 7 bases line up with TRBD1. V lost 0 bases to trimming and J lost 5 bases; unmatched junction nucleotides: 0. Germline lookup yields CDR1 MNHNY and CDR2 SVGAGI (reference sequence). The CDR3 extends over 13 amino acids. CDR3 sequence: CASSYSTGYGYTF. The CDR3 DNA is TGTGCCAGCAGTTACTCGACAGGGTATGGCTACACCTTC.

This clone was seen a few times. J is TRBJ2-1 and V is TRBV15, with D tentatively TRBD2 (6 bases). CDR1 is LNHNV, CDR2 YYDKDF, per germline (reference sequence). This CDR3 contains 15 residues. The V gene lost 0 bases and the J gene lost 10 bases, with 16 bases spanning the gap. The CDR3 region is CATSREEGLNREQFF. The CDR3 nucleotides are TGTGCCACCAGCAGAGAGGAGGGTCTCAATAGAGAGCAGTTCTTC.

The chain carries TRBV27 and TRBJ2-7; D is perhaps TRBD1 (5 bases). CDR3 size: 19 residues. Germline values: CDR1 MNHEY, CDR2 SMNVEV (reference sequence). Trimming shortened V by 5 bases and J by 1 base, and 27 bases separated the two germline ends. The CDR3 region is CASSLLIPLVQGKSYEQYF. For the CDR3, the DNA is TGTGCCAGCAGTCTATTAATCCCGCTAGTCCAGGGAAAGTCCTACGAGCAGTACTTC.

The chain joins TRBV7-9 to TRBJ2-5; TRBD2 matches 8 bases. Unmatched junction bases numbered 10, after V lost 5 bases and J lost 11 bases. The CDR3 runs 13 residues. Germline assignment: CDR1 SEHNR and CDR2 FQNEAQ (reference sequence). CDR3 sequence reads: CASSQTTGGVQYF. Here the CDR3 DNA reads TGTGCCAGCAGCCAGACGACGGGAGGGGTGCAGTACTTC.

The chain uses TRBV19 and TRBJ1-2; the match to TRBD1 covers 9 bases. The V segment lost 10 bases and the J segment 5 bases; nucleotides outside the gene matches: 14. This CDR3 has 15 residues. Germline V gene lookup returns CDR1 LNHDA and CDR2 SQIVND (reference sequence). CDR3 loop: CATRQGGNSGYGYTF. CDR3 bases: TGTGCCACCCGACAGGGGGGTAATTCGGGGTATGGCTACACCTTC. Based on the CDR3 plus reference TRBV19 and TRBJ1-2, the full variable domain is DGGITQSPKYLFRKEGQNVTLSCEQNLNHDAMYWYRQDPGQGLRLIYYSQIVNDFQKGDIAEGYSVSREKKESFPLTVTSAQKNPTAFYLCATRQGGNSGYGYTFGSGTRLTVV.

The CDR3 DNA sequence: TGTGCCAGCAGCTTGACTGGTAGCAGCGGGGGTAACACAGATACGCAGTATTTT. Translated: CASSLTGSSGGNTDTQYF. This chain uses TRBV5-4 with TRBJ2-3, with 8 bases identical to TRBD2. The length of the CDR3 is 18 residues. From germline, CDR1 is SGHNT and CDR2 YYREEE (reference sequence). Trimming removed 1 base from V and 2 bases from J; junction bases left unmatched: 12. Complete variable domain (other parts from reference TRBV5-4 and TRBJ2-3): ETGVTQSPTHLIKTRGQQVTLRCSSQSGHNTVSWYQQALGQGPQFIFQYYREEENGRGNFPPRFSGLQFPNYSSELNVNALELDDSALYLCASSLTGSSGGNTDTQYFGPGTRLTVL.

This sequence joins TRBV4-1 and TRBJ2-3, with D uncertain. The V gene's germline CDR1 is MGHRA and CDR2 YSYEKL. The V end lost 5 bases, the J end lost 1 base, and 7 bases lay between the germline ends. This CDR3 spans 13 amino acids. The CDR3 DNA sequence: TGCGCCAGCAGCGGGGTTGGCACAGATACGCAGTATTTT. It is translated as CASSGVGTDTQYF.

In its sample, this clone was seen once. The chain joins TRBV19 to TRBJ2-1, with 12 bases identical to TRBD2. The V gene end was trimmed by 6 bases and the J gene end by 3 bases; junction bases not matched to a gene: 6. Germline V CDR1 and CDR2: LNHDA, SQIVND (reference sequence). CDR3 size: 16 residues. The CDR3 spells CASSQTSGRFYNEQFF. The CDR3, as DNA: TGTGCCAGTAGCCAAACTAGCGGGAGGTTCTACAATGAGCAGTTCTTC.

This chain uses TRBV5-8 with TRBJ2-5; D is possibly TRBD1 (6 bases). Between the trimmed V and J ends, which lost 3 bases and 5 bases, there was a span of 11 bases. The germline gives CDR1 SGHTS, CDR2 YDEGEE. CDR3 length equals 13 residues. For the CDR3, the DNA is TGTGCCAGCAGCTCCCAGGGGTACGAGACCCAGTACTTC. Protein sequence: CASSSQGYETQYF.

There are a few counts of this clone. The chain uses TRBV29-1 and TRBJ2-5, with D unclear. The ends were cut back, 2 bases at V and 4 bases at J, with 2 bases in the middle. The CDR3 loop spans 10 amino acids. CDR1 SQVTM and CDR2 ANQGSEA come from the germline V gene. CDR3 loop: CSVEIETQYF. CDR3 coding DNA: TGCAGCGTTGAAATAGAGACCCAGTACTTC. Full variable domain (missing parts from reference TRBV29-1 and TRBJ2-5): SAVISQKPSRDICQRGTSLTIQCQVDSQVTMMFWYRQQPGQSLTLIATANQGSEATYESGFVIDKFPISRPNLTFSTLTVSNMSPEDSSIYLCSVEIETQYFGPGTRLLVL.

The V call is TRBV6-6, the J call TRBJ1-1; D uncertain. Germline CDR1 reads MNHNY; CDR2 reads SVGAGI (reference sequence). V shed 5 bases and J shed 0 bases, with 7 bases lying between them. The CDR3 has 13 residues. CDR3 sequence reads: CASSGNMNTEAFF. The CDR3, as DNA: TGTGCCAGCAGTGGTAACATGAACACTGAAGCTTTCTTT.

This clone was found once. CDR3 in DNA: TGTGCCAGCTTCAGCTTGGCAGTTACCTACAATGAGCAGTTCTTC. It is translated as CASFSLAVTYNEQFF. This chain connects TRBV7-9 to TRBJ2-1; no reliable D call. With 8 bases removed from V and 2 bases from J, the gap between germline ends came to 16 bases. Germline V lookup: CDR1 SEHNR, CDR2 FQNEAQ (reference sequence). This CDR3 spans 15 amino acids.